These 18 T cell receptor beta chains originate from one sample sequenced in a study of neurological immune-mediated disorders. Using its own MiXCR run on the 5' RACE reads, TCRdb lists one record per CDR3 protein. Of some 60,000 distinct CDR3 sequences in the sample, 9.5% to 12% are singletons; the top ten hold 6.5% to 8%. Time point in this sample: longitudinal time-point 1 (baseline). Input material: PBMCs. The origin of the receptors is a male donor with HTLV-1-associated myelopathy (HAM/TSP).

CDR3 loop: CASSQLTAPSYNSPLHF. CDR3 nucleotides: TGTGCCAGCAGCCAACTAACCGCCCCGTCCTATAATTCACCCCTCCACTTT. The chain carries TRBV3-1 and TRBJ1-6; no definite D call. Germline V gene data show CDR1 as LGHDT and CDR2 as YNNKEL (reference sequence). CDR3 length equals 17 residues. Trimming shortened V by 2 bases and J by 1 base, and 12 bases separated the two germline ends.

This clonotype was picked up many times. The V gene is TRBV20-1, the J gene TRBJ1-4, with D hard to call. The CDR3 length is 15 residues. V dropped 4 bases and J dropped 8 bases, with 20 bases sitting between them. Germline CDR1 is DFQATT and CDR2 is SNEGSKA (reference sequence). The CDR3 coding sequence is TGCAGTGCTACGCCTCCGGCGGGAGGTGGAGAAAAACTGTTTTTT. It codes for CSATPPAGGGEKLFF.

Remarks on this clonotype: A single base separates this from a much larger clone, so it may be a read error. This chain uses TRBV5-1 with TRBJ2-3; 15 nucleotides line up with TRBD2. Germline loops: CDR1 SGHRS, CDR2 YFSETQ. The CDR3 consists of 17 residues. CDR3 DNA: TGCGCCAGCAGCCCCGGACTAGCGGGGGGGATCACATATACGCAGTATTTT. Translating gives CASSPGLAGGITYTQYF.

There are many counts of this clonotype. The chain employs TRBV12-3 or TRBV12-4 and TRBJ1-5; unclear D gene. Trimming stripped 3 bases from V and 4 bases from J, with 7 bases between. This CDR3 region has 13 residues. The CDR3 DNA follows: TGTGCCAGCAGTTTGAAGGGTAATCAGCCCCAGCATTTT. Its protein product is CASSLKGNQPQHF.

There are many counts of this clonotype. The chain employs TRBV7-3 and TRBJ2-5, with unresolved D. This CDR3 has 13 amino acids. Germline V gene lookup returns CDR1 SGHTA and CDR2 FQGTGA. V was shortened by 5 bases and J by 2 bases, with 9 bases between the two germline ends. The chain's CDR3 is CASSQLGQETQYF. The CDR3 DNA reads TGTGCCAGCAGCCAACTGGGTCAAGAGACCCAGTACTTC.

This clonotype was seen many times. The J gene is TRBJ2-3, the V gene TRBV12-3 or TRBV12-4; 9 nucleotides align to TRBD2. There are 15 residues in the CDR3. With V trimmed by 5 bases and J by 6 bases, 9 bases remained unmatched. The CDR3 nucleotides are TGTGCCAGCAGTCGACCACCTCTAGCGGGGGATACGCAGTATTTT. Amino acid sequence: CASSRPPLAGDTQYF.

This clonotype turned up a few times. The chain uses TRBV3-1 and TRBJ2-3; 9 bases match TRBD2. Germline V gene sequence: CDR1 LGHDT, CDR2 YNNKEL (reference sequence). The CDR3 sequence is 17 residues long. V was pared by 3 bases and J by 1 base, with 8 bases of the junction left unmatched. The CDR3 loop is CASSHGPPSGGTDTQYF. The CDR3 nucleotides read TGTGCCAGCAGCCACGGCCCCCCTAGCGGGGGCACAGATACGCAGTATTTT.

In this sample, this clonotype turned up many times. The rearrangement links TRBV18 to TRBJ2-7, with 10 bases lining up with TRBD1. Germline V gives CDR1 KGHSH, CDR2 LQKENI. The ends lost 6 bases at V and 6 bases at J; junction bases unmatched: 23. The CDR3 contains 19 residues. The CDR3 here is CASSILGVTGGFPSTEQYF. The CDR3, as DNA: TGTGCCAGCTCGATACTAGGAGTGACAGGGGGCTTTCCGTCTACCGAGCAGTACTTC.

This clonotype was found many times. The genes are TRBV29-1 and TRBJ2-3; D unclear. This CDR3 has 10 residues. Between the trimmed V and J ends, which lost 4 bases and 5 bases, there was a span of 4 bases. Germline CDR1 is SQVTM and CDR2 is ANQGSEA. This CDR3 is CSVGIDTQYF. DNA of the CDR3: TGCAGCGTTGGTATAGATACGCAGTATTTT.

The table lists this clonotype with many counts. This chain uses TRBV5-1 with TRBJ2-5, with D perhaps matching TRBD2 (7 bases). CDR3 length equals 13 residues. Trimming took off 6 bases at V and 5 bases at J, with 14 bases between the two ends. Germline CDR1 reads SGHRS; CDR2 reads YFSETQ. The CDR3 loop is CASKGGSVETQYF. DNA for the CDR3: TGCGCCAGCAAGGGGGGGTCGGTGGAGACCCAGTACTTC. Full variable domain (remainder filled in from reference TRBV5-1 and TRBJ2-5): KAGVTQTPRYLIKTRGQQVTLSCSPISGHRSVSWYQQTPGQGLQFLFEYFSETQRNKGNFPGRFSGRQFSNSRSEMNVSTLELGDSALYLCASKGGSVETQYFGPGTRLLVL.

The chain employs TRBV28 and TRBJ2-1; D is perhaps TRBD1 or TRBD2 (5 bases each). CDR3 size: 17 residues. Germline V CDR1 and CDR2: MDHEN, SYDVKM. The V end was cut by 5 bases, the J end by 6 bases, with 23 bases between. CDR3 loop: CASSHDAGTAASNEQFF. CDR3 sequence (DNA): TGTGCCAGCAGTCATGATGCCGGGACGGCCGCCAGCAATGAGCAGTTCTTC.

In this sample, this clonotype turned up many times. The chain carries TRBV29-1 and TRBJ1-2, with D possibly matching TRBD1 (5 bases). V gave up 6 bases and J gave up 4 bases, with 9 bases separating them. CDR1 and CDR2 (germline): SQVTM, ANQGSEA. CDR3 length: 11 amino acids. The CDR3 bases are TGCAGCGTCGGGACGTTCTATGGCTACACCTTC. This sequence encodes CSVGTFYGYTF.

This clonotype was seen at least ten times. The rearrangement links TRBV5-1 to TRBJ2-5, with 9 nucleotides matching TRBD2. Germline CDR1 and CDR2: SGHRS and YFSETQ. This CDR3 is built from 16 residues. V dropped 3 bases and J dropped 2; count of bases not matched to a gene: 8. The CDR3 DNA reads as TGCGCCAGCAGCTCGCTTGGGCTAGCGGGACAAGAGACCCAGTACTTC. Protein product: CASSSLGLAGQETQYF. The full variable domain, its missing parts supplied by reference TRBV5-1 and TRBJ2-5, is KAGVTQTPRYLIKTRGQQVTLSCSPISGHRSVSWYQQTPGQGLQFLFEYFSETQRNKGNFPGRFSGRQFSNSRSEMNVSTLELGDSALYLCASSSLGLAGQETQYFGPGTRLLVL.

This clonotype was observed at least ten times. The chain is built from TRBV7-2 and TRBJ1-4; D not resolved. Germline CDR1 and CDR2: SGHTA and FQGNSA. The CDR3 consists of 14 residues. V lost 3 bases and J 2 bases, leaving 7 bases between the germline ends. The CDR3 DNA is TGTGCCAGCAGCTTCCGCCGGACTAATGAAAAACTGTTTTTT. Its translation: CASSFRRTNEKLFF. The full variable domain, completed using reference TRBV7-2 and TRBJ1-4, is GAGVSQSPSNKVTEKGKDVELRCDPISGHTALYWYRQSLGQGLEFLIYFQGNSAPDKSGLPSDRFSAERTGGSVSTLTIQRTQQEDSAVYLCASSFRRTNEKLFFGSGTQLSVL.

This clonotype was detected a few times. CDR3 coding DNA: TGCGCCAGCAGCCAACGATGGGGCTCAGATACGCAGTATTTT. Translation: CASSQRWGSDTQYF. The chain combines TRBV4-3 with TRBJ2-3, with a tentative D call TRBD1 (5 bases). The germline V gene has CDR1 LGHNA and CDR2 YSLEER. The CDR3 is made up of 14 amino acids. The V end was cut by 2 bases, the J end by 4 bases, with 10 bases between.

This clonotype has a count of ten or more. The rearrangement links TRBV9 to TRBJ1-2; D unclear. V was clipped by 0 bases and J by 5 bases, with 5 bases between them. Per the germline V gene, CDR1 is SGDLS and CDR2 is YYNGEE. The CDR3 totals 12 residues. For the CDR3, the DNA is TGTGCCAGCAGCGTAGATCAATATGGCTACACCTTC. Translation: CASSVDQYGYTF. Full variable domain (missing parts from reference TRBV9 and TRBJ1-2): DSGVTQTPKHLITATGQRVTLRCSPRSGDLSVYWYQQSLDQGLQFLIQYYNGEERAKGNILERFSAQQFPDLHSELNLSSLELGDSALYFCASSVDQYGYTFGSGTRLTVV.

This clonotype was seen only a few times. V gene TRBV20-1 combines with J gene TRBJ2-7, with D perhaps matching TRBD2 (6 bases). CDR3 length equals 14 residues. The V gene's germline CDR1 is DFQATT and CDR2 SNEGSKA (reference sequence). Trimming took off 7 bases at V and 5 bases at J, with 21 bases between the two ends. The CDR3 spells CSVPPPGGRNEQYF. The CDR3 coding sequence is TGCAGTGTGCCGCCCCCCGGGGGTAGGAACGAGCAGTACTTC.

Many counts were recorded for this clonotype. V gene TRBV10-1 combines with J gene TRBJ2-1; the D gene could be TRBD1 or TRBD2 (5 bases each). This CDR3 is 17 amino acids long. CDR1 and CDR2 (germline): WNHNN, SYGVQD (reference sequence). The V and J ends lost 0 bases and 2 bases respectively, with 14 bases between them. The CDR3 nucleotides read TGCGCCAGCAGTGAGTCGAAGGGACGGAGGCCCTACAATGAGCAGTTCTTC. It codes for CASSESKGRRPYNEQFF.